This is a list of T cell receptor beta chains from one sample in a study of technical replicates of blood from a handful of donors. TCRdb's table, derived via immunoSEQ multiplex PCR, lists solely in-frame clones and lacks some. The data hold about 72,000 clones, with roughly 90% observed a single time. Sequencing input: T cells isolated from PBMCs. These receptors were obtained from a human donor in good health. Each CDR3 is given with its conserved first and last residue. A D gene is named only where the DNA matches it firmly. Only some rows state a clone size, as once, few, many or a class for expanded clones.

TRBJ2-7,TRBD1,TRBV7-2,NA,TGTGCCAGCAGCTGGGTTGGACAGGGCTACGAGCAGTACTTC,CASSWVGQGYEQYF
TRBJ2-3,NA,TRBV6-5,NA,TGTGCCAGCAGTTACTCGAGGGAAGATACGCAGTATTTT,CASSYSREDTQYF
TRBJ1-5,NA,TRBV29-1,NA,TGCAGCGTTGCACAGACCCGGGATAGCAATCAGCCCCAGCATTTT,CSVAQTRDSNQPQHF
TRBJ2-2,NA,TRBV7-9,NA,TGTGCCAGCAGCTTAGTAACGGGGACCGGGGAGCTGTTTTTT,CASSLVTGTGELFF
TRBJ1-1,NA,TRBV19,NA,TGTGCCAGTAGTCCGGGAACTGAAGCTTTCTTT,CASSPGTEAFF
TRBJ2-2,NA,TRBV7-8,NA,TGTGCCAGCAGCTTAGCCTGGGTCGGGGTCCCGAACACCGGGGAGCTGTTTTTT,CASSLAWVGVPNTGELFF
TRBJ1-5,NA,TRBV7-8,NA,TGTGCCAGCAGCATATCAAGGGGGACTCAGCCCCAGCATTTT,CASSISRGTQPQHF
TRBJ2-1,TRBD2,TRBV4-1,NA,TGCGCCAGCAGCCTAAGCATAGCGGGAGGGAGTATATACAATGAGCAGTTCTTC,CASSLSIAGGSIYNEQFF
TRBJ2-5,TRBD1,TRBV5-6,NA,TGTGCCAGCAGCTTAGACAGGGTGATGGAGACCCAGTACTTC,CASSLDRVMETQYF
TRBJ2-3,NA,TRBV19,NA,TGTGCCACCTCTCCCCAGACAGATACGCAGTATTTT,CATSPQTDTQYF
TRBJ1-1,TRBD1,TRBV18,NA,TGTGCCAGCTCGGTTGGGACAGGGGGCATCACTGAAGCTTTCTTT,CASSVGTGGITEAFF
TRBJ2-7,NA,TRBV2,NA,TGTGCCAGCTCCCTGGAATGGGGCGCGGACGAGCAGTACTTC,CASSLEWGADEQYF
TRBJ2-1,NA,TRBV6-6,NA,TGTGCCAGCAGCGATACTGCATACCACAATGAGCAGTTCTTC,CASSDTAYHNEQFF
TRBJ2-5,TRBD2,TRBV29-1,NA,TGCAGCGCTGCGGGGACTAGCGGGAGGGTCCTTCATAACTTC,CSAAGTSGRVLHNF
TRBJ2-3,NA,TRBV27,NA,TGTGCCAGCTCGTCCTGGAGGACAGATACGCAGTATTTT,CASSSWRTDTQYF
TRBJ1-2,NA,TRBV5-6,NA,TGTGCCAGCAGCTTGTCGACAGGCTATGGCTACACCTTC,CASSLSTGYGYTF
TRBJ1-2,NA,TRBV28,NA,TGTGCCAGCAGTTTATCCTTCGGTAGCTATGGCTACACCTTC,CASSLSFGSYGYTF
TRBJ2-5,TRBD1,TRBV7-6,NA,TGTGCCAGCAGCACGAACGGGGACAGACAGACCCAGTACTTC,CASSTNGDRQTQYF
TRBJ1-1,NA,TRBV11-2,NA,TGTGCCAGCAGCTTACTCCGTTCGGGGGACACTGAAGCTTTCTTT,CASSLLRSGDTEAFF
TRBJ2-5,NA,TRBV6-6,once,TGTGCCAGCAGTTTCCCGGGAGACCAAGAGACCCAGTACTTC,CASSFPGDQETQYF
TRBJ2-1,TRBD2,TRBV5-4,NA,TGTGCCAGCAGCCAGACTAGCGGATCCTTTAATGAGCAGTTCTTC,CASSQTSGSFNEQFF
TRBJ1-1,TRBD1,TRBV9,NA,TGTGCCAGCAGCGTAGAGGCAGGGGGAAGGACTGAAGCTTTCTTT,CASSVEAGGRTEAFF
TRBJ2-5,NA,TRBV5-8,NA,TGTGCCAGCAGCTTGGGACAGAAAGAGACCCAGTACTTC,CASSLGQKETQYF
TRBJ1-1,NA,TRBV18,NA,TGTGCCAGCTCACCAACATCACCCGTAGTAAGCGCTGAAGCTTTCTTT,CASSPTSPVVSAEAFF
TRBJ2-5,NA,TRBV25-1,NA,TGTGCCAGCAGTGATTCGTTAGAGACCCAGTACTTC,CASSDSLETQYF
TRBJ1-1,NA,TRBV7-2,NA,TGTGCCAGCAGCTTAGCTCGGGTAAACACTGAAGCTTTCTTT,CASSLARVNTEAFF
TRBJ2-7,TRBD2,TRBV6-1,once,TGTGCCAGCAAAGCCATCATAGCGGGTTCCTACGAGCAGTACTTC,CASKAIIAGSYEQYF
TRBJ1-1,NA,TRBV27,NA,TGTGCCAGCAGGAAAAGAGACACTGAAGCTTTCTTT,CASRKRDTEAFF
TRBJ2-1,NA,TRBV11-2,once,TGTGCCAGCAGCTTAGGCGGCTCCTACAATGAGCAGTTCTTC,CASSLGGSYNEQFF
TRBJ2-1,TRBD2,TRBV7-2,few,TGTGCCAGCAGCTTATTGAGCGGGAGGGCCTCCTACAATGAGCAGTTCTTC,CASSLLSGRASYNEQFF
TRBJ1-1,NA,TRBV4-1,few,TGCGCCAGCAGCCGTCACAGGGAAATGAACACTGAAGCTTTCTTT,CASSRHREMNTEAFF
TRBJ2-1,TRBD1,TRBV7-3,NA,TGTGCCAGCAGCGAGAGCAGGGGGTCATTTGAGCAGTTCTTC,CASSESRGSFEQFF
TRBJ2-7,TRBD2,TRBV5-1,NA,TGCGCCAGCAGCCCCGGAGGGACTAGCGGAAGCTACGAGCAGTACTTC,CASSPGGTSGSYEQYF
TRBJ2-3,NA,TRBV28,NA,TGTGCCAGCAGTTTAACGGCAGATACGCAGTATTTT,CASSLTADTQYF
TRBJ2-2,NA,TRBV5-1,NA,TGCGCCAGCAGCTTGGATCCCGGGGGAGTGGACGGGGAGCTGTTTTTT,CASSLDPGGVDGELFF
TRBJ1-1,NA,TRBV6-1,NA,TGTGCCAGCAGCCAGACAGGAGAGAACACTGAAGCTTTCTTT,CASSQTGENTEAFF
TRBJ1-2,NA,TRBV13,NA,TGTGCCAGCAGCCCGGACAGCCCCTATGGCTACACCTTC,CASSPDSPYGYTF
TRBJ2-3,TRBD2,TRBV4-1,NA,TGCGCCAGCAGCCAATCGGTTTACAGGACTAGCGGGAGAGCAGATACGCAGTATTTT,CASSQSVYRTSGRADTQYF
TRBJ2-2,TRBD1,TRBV6-1,NA,TGTGCCAGCAGTGGTCTTTACAGGGGGTCTCTCACCGGGGAGCTGTTTTTT,CASSGLYRGSLTGELFF
TRBJ2-5,NA,TRBV2,NA,TGTGCCAGCAGTGACGCCGGCCAAGAGACCCAGTACTTC,CASSDAGQETQYF
TRBJ2-3,TRBD2,TRBV30,NA,TGTGCCTGGAGTCGTAGCGGGATATCAGATACGCAGTATTTT,CAWSRSGISDTQYF
TRBJ2-2,NA,TRBV29-1,NA,TGCAGCGTCCACGGTGACACCGGGGAGCTGTTTTTT,CSVHGDTGELFF
TRBJ1-1,NA,TRBV5-1,NA,TGCGCCAGCAGCTCGGAGATGACAGGTTACCTTATGAACACTGAAGCTTTCTTT,CASSSEMTGYLMNTEAFF
TRBJ2-7,NA,TRBV5-1,once,TGCGCCAGCAGCCCCGGGAGTGTCGAGCAGTACTTC,CASSPGSVEQYF
TRBJ1-5,NA,TRBV7-2,NA,TGTGCCAGCAGCTCGGCGAGGTCGGCCCTGAACGATCAGCCCCAGCATTTT,CASSSARSALNDQPQHF
TRBJ2-7,NA,TRBV7-6,NA,TGTGCCAGCAGCTTAGGTGGACTGGGGGCTGGGGAGCAGTACTTC,CASSLGGLGAGEQYF
TRBJ2-5,NA,TRBV7-9,NA,TGTGCCAGCAGCTCAGGGGAGACCCAGTACTTC,CASSSGETQYF
TRBJ2-1,NA,TRBV30,NA,TGTGCCTGGAGTGTACAGAGACTAGACAATGAGCAGTTCTTC,CAWSVQRLDNEQFF
TRBJ2-7,TRBD1,TRBV6-1,NA,TGTGCCAGCAGAGGGGACAGTCGCCACGAGCAGTACTTC,CASRGDSRHEQYF
TRBJ2-5,NA,TRBV29-1,NA,TGCAGCGTTGTCAGGGGAGGGGAGACCCAGTACTTC,CSVVRGGETQYF
TRBJ1-1,TRBD1,TRBV27,NA,TGTGCCAGCAGTTTATATTCAGGGGGGACTGAAGCTTTCTTT,CASSLYSGGTEAFF
TRBJ2-7,NA,TRBV2,NA,TGTGCCAGCAGAGGGGACTACGAGCAGTACTTC,CASRGDYEQYF
TRBJ2-1,TRBD2,TRBV28,NA,TGTGCCAGCGGTCTAGCGGGAGGGCTCTACAATGAGCAGTTCTTC,CASGLAGGLYNEQFF
TRBJ2-3,NA,TRBV6-5,NA,TGTGCCAGCAGTTACTCCGGGACATCGGCAGATACGCAGTATTTT,CASSYSGTSADTQYF
TRBJ2-3,NA,TRBV4-2,NA,TGTGCCAGCAGCCAAGAGGAGTGGGGAGGCTCTGTCTCAGATACGCAGTATTTT,CASSQEEWGGSVSDTQYF